The 12 T cell receptor beta chains reported below all come from one sample, sequenced in a study of T cell responses to AZD1222 COVID-19 vaccine. Measured with immunoSEQ multiplex PCR; TCRdb has only the in-frame clones, and not every one. Of 75,000 to 95,000 clones detected, approximately 89% appear once; the ten largest clones hold 10%. The sequencing used peripheral blood, collected 28 days after the second dose of the MenACWY control vaccine. Receptors were obtained from an adult who received the MenACWY meningococcal vaccine as a control.

J is TRBJ1-3 and V is TRBV18; 9 bases align to TRBD1. CDR1 and CDR2 from the germline V gene are KGHSH and LQKENI. There are 18 residues in the CDR3. With V trimmed by 3 bases and J by 4 bases, 13 bases remained unmatched. CDR3 DNA sequence: TGTGCCAGCTCACCGACGGCGACAGGGGGTTTCGGAGGAAACACCATATATTTT. It encodes CASSPTATGGFGGNTIYF.

The rearrangement links TRBV10-3 to TRBJ1-4; 9 nucleotides line up with TRBD1. Germline lookup yields CDR1 ENHRY and CDR2 SYGVKD. Losses at the gene ends were 7 bases for V and 8 bases for J; bases not matched to a gene: 11. The CDR3 covers 15 residues. The CDR3 loop reads CAIKRTGESEEKLFF. The CDR3 DNA reads TGTGCCATCAAGAGGACAGGGGAGAGTGAGGAAAAACTGTTTTTT.

The rearrangement links TRBV4-2 to TRBJ1-1; D gene uncertain. The CDR3 runs 17 residues. With 0 bases removed from V and 0 bases from J, the gap between germline ends came to 14 bases. The germline gives CDR1 LGHNA, CDR2 YNFKEQ. The CDR3 loop is CASSQETIRVMNTEAFF. In DNA form, the CDR3 reads TGTGCCAGCAGCCAAGAAACGATTCGGGTCATGAACACTGAAGCTTTCTTT.

In its sample, this clone was seen once. V gene TRBV28 combines with J gene TRBJ1-1, with TRBD1 as a possible D gene (6 bases). Trimming cost V 6 bases and J 5 bases, with 25 bases left between them. The CDR3 runs to 17 residues. Looked up from germline, CDR1 is MDHEN and CDR2 is SYDVKM. The CDR3 coding sequence is TGTGCCAGCAGCCCTAAGGGGGGGGGCCTAAAAAAGACTGAAGCTTTCTTT. It translates to CASSPKGGGLKKTEAFF.

The chain carries TRBV11-3 and TRBJ2-1, with D perhaps TRBD2 (5 bases). CDR1 and CDR2 (germline): SGHNT, YENEEA. The CDR3 is 13 amino acids. The ends were cut back, 3 bases at V and 5 bases at J, with 8 bases in the middle. The CDR3 nucleotides are TGTGCCAGCAGCTTCCTACTAGACAATGAGCAGTTCTTC. Protein product: CASSFLLDNEQFF.

The CDR3 region is CASSLGRASYGYTF. The CDR3 DNA reads as TGTGCCAGCAGTTTAGGCAGGGCGAGCTATGGCTACACCTTC. The chain joins TRBV28 to TRBJ1-2, with D tentatively TRBD1 (5 bases). The CDR3 length is 14 residues. Germline V gene sequence: CDR1 MDHEN, CDR2 SYDVKM. V was clipped by 2 bases and J by 4 bases, with 11 bases between them.

The J gene is TRBJ1-5, the V gene TRBV18; D is unclear. CDR3 size: 14 residues. Trimming removed 6 bases from V and 2 bases from J, with 11 bases in between. Germline V CDR1 and CDR2: KGHSH, LQKENI. Here the CDR3 DNA reads TGTGCCAGCTCTCCATATGCTGGCAATCAGCCCCAGCATTTT. Translation: CASSPYAGNQPQHF. The full variable domain, its missing parts supplied by reference TRBV18 and TRBJ1-5, is NAGVMQNPRHLVRRRGQEARLRCSPMKGHSHVYWYRQLPEEGLKFMVYLQKENIIDESGMPKERFSAEFPKEGPSILRIQQVVRGDSAAYFCASSPYAGNQPQHFGDGTRLSIL.

The J gene is TRBJ2-7, the V gene TRBV19; D is ambiguous. The CDR3 runs 14 residues. Germline lookup yields CDR1 LNHDA and CDR2 SQIVND (reference sequence). The V and J ends lost 7 bases and 0 bases respectively, with 13 bases between them. The CDR3 DNA sequence: TGTGCCAGTACGCGCTCCTCGGCCTCCTACGAGCAGTACTTC. Translation gives CASTRSSASYEQYF.

The rearrangement links TRBV7-8 to TRBJ1-4; 9 bases are shared with TRBD1. The junction had 7 bases not matched to a gene; V was cut back by 8 bases and J by 6 bases. Per the germline V gene, CDR1 is SGHVS and CDR2 is FQNEAQ. The CDR3 spans 14 residues. CDR3 in amino acids: CASRHRDRDEKLFF. Here the CDR3 DNA reads TGTGCCAGCCGACACCGGGACAGGGATGAAAAACTGTTTTTT.

The chain employs TRBV28 and TRBJ1-5; no reliable D call. The germline V gene encodes CDR1 MDHEN and CDR2 SYDVKM. The CDR3 covers 18 residues. V was cut by 2 bases and J by 0 bases, with 17 bases left in between. In DNA, the CDR3 is TGTGCCAGCAGTTTAAGTGGGAGTGGGGTAAATAGCAATCAGCCCCAGCATTTT. It specifies CASSLSGSGVNSNQPQHF.

The V and J genes are TRBV28 and TRBJ2-7; weak D call: TRBD1 (6 bases). V lost 8 bases and J lost 2, with 10 bases in between. Germline lookup yields CDR1 MDHEN and CDR2 SYDVKM. This CDR3 region has 12 residues. DNA for the CDR3: TGTGCCAGCCTGGACAGTACCTACGAGCAGTACTTC. Translation: CASLDSTYEQYF.

The V gene is TRBV6-1, the J gene TRBJ1-2, with unresolved D. The CDR3 spans 15 residues. In germline, CDR1 is MNHNS, CDR2 SASEGT. Deletions cut 3 bases from V and 2 bases from J, with 13 bases between. CDR3 loop: CASSEHQAGNYGYTF. CDR3 sequence (DNA): TGTGCCAGCAGTGAGCACCAGGCCGGGAACTATGGCTACACCTTC.